These T cell receptor beta chains were read from a single sample in a study of cytomegalovirus exposure and HLA in healthy donors. Measured with immunoSEQ multiplex PCR; TCRdb has only the in-frame clones, and not every one. The data contain 130,000 to 150,000 clones, around nine tenths of them singletons. The sequenced sample was PBMCs. The receptors here all came from a woman under 30 in good health and CMV-seropositive. Each CDR3 is given without its conserved first and last residue. A D gene is named only where the DNA matches it firmly.

v_gene	d_gene	CDR3aa
TRBV29-1	TRBD2	SVEGTSGSYEQY
TRBV5-6	TRBD1	ASSLQGADTQY
TRBV13	TRBD1	ASTGQNSYEQY
TRBV4-1	TRBD1	ASSPTDRVHTGELF
TRBV10-3	.	AISETGDGYT
TRBV2	TRBD2	ASSDGREGLDEQF
TRBV20-1	.	SAPSPDTQY
TRBV5-1	TRBD1	ASSTGQPGGDTQY
TRBV7-3	TRBD1	ASSRVPGQGGSSQPQH
TRBV2	.	ASREGRGTNEKLF
TRBV30	.	AWAGEGIVNTEAF
TRBV4-2	TRBD2	ASSLNRAGGWDEQF
TRBV2	.	ARTRVGETQY
TRBV10-1	TRBD2	ASSLLAGVPPYEQY
TRBV4-1	.	ASSQDRAPFPQY
TRBV19	TRBD1	ASKAGGLGEAF
TRBV6-1	.	ASGRDNSYNEQF
TRBV6-6	TRBD1	ASSYVPGQGGYGYT
TRBV10-1	TRBD2	ASSDSAGIQETQY
TRBV7-9	TRBD1	ASSHIYRGSNQPQH
TRBV7-8	TRBD2	ASSPTGLGKIAFGTQY
TRBV6-5	TRBD2	ASRLLAGQQF
TRBV6-5	.	ASSRSVISEAF
TRBV5-1	.	ASSLSQRNEQF
TRBV5-4	.	ASSLAYRDQETQY
TRBV11-2	.	ASSLEGGGWTEAF
TRBV7-2	TRBD1	ASSPRDRDANEKLF
TRBV4-3	.	ASSQDGDNSYEQY
TRBV15	TRBD1	ATSRLTGTPPELF
TRBV11-2	TRBD2	ASSSSSGLYEQY
TRBV9	.	ASSEGLPDHEQY
TRBV2	TRBD2	ASSDSLAGVSEQF
TRBV28	TRBD1	ASSLYGTGEHEQF
TRBV28	TRBD1	ASSLPQGARGDTQY
TRBV6-1	.	ASKRELGTDTQY
TRBV9	.	ASSALDGLQF
TRBV30	.	AWNSPVTEAF
TRBV6-5	.	ASGGGRQEKLF
TRBV11-1	.	ASSLDRYQPQH
TRBV10-3	TRBD2	AISLGLATDTQY
TRBV30	TRBD1	AWSLGGLDTQY